This T cell receptor (beta chain) appears in the sequencing data of a study of shared clonotypes between healthy human individuals. This clone was observed once. Its specificity is unknown. Per the germline V gene, CDR1 is SGDLS and CDR2 is YYNGEE. Trimming at V came to 0 bases and at J to 3 bases, leaving 10 bases not matched to a gene. This CDR3 spans 18 amino acids. Positive CCR7 selection of CD45RO-negative cells yielded the naive CD8 cells, and terminally differentiated effector memory CD45RA+ cells were excluded. This was a deep-level run. Assay used: immunoSEQ multiplex PCR; TCRdb lists only in-frame clones, some missing. The sample includes millions of clones, about 92% of them seen just once. Study findings and constraints: On the whole, naive subsets had larger estimated richness than memory subsets had.

The sequence came from a man aged 18-30 years in good health. Some clones in this sample may be carry-over from other donors' samples. The chain is built from TRBV9 and TRBJ2-1; 9 nucleotides agree with TRBD2. The sequenced sample consisted of naive CD8+ T cells from PBMCs. CDR3 nucleotide sequence: TGTGCCAGCAGCGTAGAGGAAGCGGGAGGCAGGAGCTACAATGAGCAGTTCTTC. The encoded protein is CASSVEEAGGRSYNEQFF.